The rows below give T cell receptor beta chains drawn from one sample of a study of T cells in Graves' hyperthyroidism and ophthalmopathy. TCRdb called the multiplex PCR reads again in MiXCR, with one record for every CDR3 protein. The sample has around 380,000 distinct CDR3 sequences, 13% seen once. The material sequenced was blood. Source of these receptors: a man aged 30-40 years with Graves' hyperthyroidism that later progressed to Graves' ophthalmopathy. Both conserved end residues are part of each CDR3. The order of the fields is J gene, V gene, CDR3 protein.

TRBJ2-2 | TRBV7-6 | CASSLVRHANTGELFF
TRBJ2-2 | TRBV5-1 | CASSGRGLDGELFF
TRBJ1-6 | TRBV30 | CAWTLGNSPLHF
TRBJ2-4 | TRBV12-3/TRBV12-4 | CASSLRRTTNIQYF
TRBJ1-5 | TRBV28 | CASSLTQVRPQHF
TRBJ2-1 | TRBV20-1 | CSAPRARIFYNEQFF
TRBJ2-5 | TRBV5-1 | CASSLAPGGRETQYF
TRBJ2-3 | TRBV28 | CACSSTGRTHSDTQYF
TRBJ2-1 | TRBV6-2/TRBV6-3 | CASSYLAGVEQFF
TRBJ1-2 | TRBV12-3/TRBV12-4 | CASSATGTRDYGYTF
TRBJ2-5 | TRBV27 | CASSLFWRGGIQETQYF
TRBJ2-3 | TRBV11-2 | CASSLQGQGMDTQYF
TRBJ2-7 | TRBV27 | CVSSAGTVIGYEQYF
TRBJ1-2 | TRBV6-1 | CASSFDRGSGYTF
TRBJ2-1 | TRBV7-6 | CASSLAPERAFNEQFF
TRBJ2-7 | TRBV6-5 | CASSYSGQSSSYEQYF
TRBJ1-1 | TRBV6-1 | CASRAGWGADTEAFF
TRBJ2-7 | TRBV6-1 | CASSSPGQYTYEQYF
TRBJ2-2 | TRBV28 | CASIRGGGNTGELFF
TRBJ2-2 | TRBV7-9 | CASSMPGQGVYTGELFF
TRBJ1-1 | TRBV20-1 | CSAPGDSNTEAFF
TRBJ2-1 | TRBV20-1 | CSASAGVNEQFF
TRBJ1-1 | TRBV28 | CASSLSGSLNTEAFF
TRBJ1-2 | TRBV27 | CASSLKGQAITNYGYTF
TRBJ1-2 | TRBV12-3/TRBV12-4 | CASSLEGVALGYTF
TRBJ2-4 | TRBV4-1 | CASSQVVSIQYF
TRBJ1-5 | TRBV10-3 | CAISDGGRNQPQHF
TRBJ1-4 | TRBV7-8 | CASSSGTAWGEKLFF
TRBJ2-4 | TRBV19 | CASSIDLGRGLAAKNIQYF
TRBJ2-7 | TRBV20-1 | CSATQGADEQYF
TRBJ2-7 | TRBV2 | CASTATPPYEQYF
TRBJ2-5 | TRBV12-5 | CASGPDRGETQYF
TRBJ2-3 | TRBV11-2 | CASGQFGGATDTQYF
TRBJ1-1 | TRBV11-3 | CASSFRWNTEAFF
TRBJ2-1 | TRBV7-9 | CASRIEGAMWNEQFF
TRBJ2-7 | TRBV29-1 | CSVESSASSRQYF
TRBJ1-5 | TRBV12-3/TRBV12-4 | CASSSQGGPQHF
TRBJ1-1 | TRBV12-3/TRBV12-4 | CASSLVGQGVTEAFF
TRBJ2-3 | TRBV3-1 | CASSQDLRGVRDTQYF
TRBJ1-2 | TRBV9 | CASSGGGPLLGYTF
TRBJ2-3 | TRBV12-3/TRBV12-4 | CASSASGLDLNTQYF
TRBJ1-3 | TRBV9 | CASSVGTVGLAGNTIYF
TRBJ2-2 | TRBV12-3/TRBV12-4 | CASSFERGNTGELFF
TRBJ2-7 | TRBV11-2 | CASRTLAGPSYEQYF
TRBJ2-1 | TRBV18 | CASSPPRGGSYNEQFF
TRBJ1-1 | TRBV29-1 | CSVVHTEAFF
TRBJ2-3 | TRBV5-1 | CASSLEGGRDTQYF
TRBJ2-2 | TRBV9 | CASSVSVTGELFF
TRBJ2-3 | TRBV14 | CASSEPGLAGVDTQYF
TRBJ2-5 | TRBV3-1 | CASSNSGGAFETQYF
TRBJ2-2 | TRBV12-3/TRBV12-4 | CASSLRQEWNTGELFF
TRBJ2-5 | TRBV29-1 | CSVRSTGKETQYF
TRBJ1-6 | TRBV19 | CASRSGARYNSPLHF
TRBJ2-7 | TRBV6-2/TRBV6-3 | CASSKIFSEQYF